This passage covers 25 T cell receptor beta chains from one sample sequenced in a study of Ad26.COV2.S vaccination and SARS-CoV-2 variants. The method was immunoSEQ multiplex PCR; TCRdb's version includes in-frame clones alone and lacks a portion of them. Of about 680,000 clones in the sample, around 92% were seen once. The treatment denotes: roughly 18 received Ad26.COV2.S at low or high dose, single or two shots; 5 received placebo; per-sample allocation not given. The samples date from day 63 after the first vaccine or placebo injection. Source: peripheral blood, taken in a trial of Ad26.COV2.S vaccine versus placebo. These receptors originate from a person aged 18-65 years who received the Ad26.COV2.S COVID-19 vaccine or a placebo.

This chain joins TRBV29-1 and TRBJ1-2, with D unresolved. The CDR3 extends over 11 amino acids. Germline V gene data show CDR1 as SQVTM and CDR2 as ANQGSEA. Trimming took 2 bases from V and 4 from J, leaving 5 bases between them. The CDR3 coding sequence is TGCAGCGTTGAACAGATCTATGGCTACACCTTC. It specifies CSVEQIYGYTF.

This chain's CDR3 is CASSRTGVGYGYTF. The CDR3 DNA sequence: TGTGCCAGCAGCCGGACAGGAGTGGGTTATGGCTACACCTTC. This chain uses TRBV14 with TRBJ1-2, with 7 bases that match TRBD1. After removal of 4 bases from V and 5 bases from J, the junction contained 7 bases not matched to a gene. The CDR3 is 14 amino acids. Germline V lookup: CDR1 SGHDN, CDR2 FVKESK.

The chain carries TRBV27 and TRBJ1-5; D gene ambiguous. CDR3 size: 14 residues. Germline V gene lookup returns CDR1 MNHEY and CDR2 SMNVEV (reference sequence). The V gene lost 6 bases and the J gene lost 3 bases, with 12 bases spanning the gap. The CDR3 here is CASSQFGNNQPQHF. In nucleotides, the CDR3 is TGTGCCAGCAGCCAATTCGGAAACAATCAGCCCCAGCATTTT.

This sequence joins TRBV4-1 and TRBJ2-2; weak D call: TRBD2 (5 bases). CDR1 is MGHRA and CDR2 is YSYEKL in the germline V gene. CDR3 length: 17 amino acids. Trimming took off 0 bases at V and 2 bases at J, with 13 bases between the two ends. The CDR3 coding sequence is TGCGCCAGCAGCCAAGACTTGTTAGGACTTAACACCGGGGAGCTGTTTTTT. Protein: CASSQDLLGLNTGELFF.

The chain employs TRBV3-1 (or the pseudogene TRBV3-2) and TRBJ2-7; perhaps TRBD1 as D (6 bases). CDR3 length: 16 amino acids. CDR1 is LGHDT and CDR2 is YNNKEL in the germline V gene (reference sequence). V was pared by 4 bases and J by 1 base, with 17 bases between. CDR3 sequence (DNA): TGTGCCAGCAGCCCGATATCAGGGGTCGGGTCCTACGAGCAGTACTTC. It encodes CASSPISGVGSYEQYF.

The V and J genes are TRBV25-1 and TRBJ1-2; D uncertain. The CDR3 length is 12 residues. Trimming removed 2 bases at V and 4 bases at J, with 5 bases between. Looked up from germline, CDR1 is MGHDK and CDR2 is SYGVNS. The DNA of the CDR3 is TGTGCCAGCAGTGAAGTGGGCTATGGCTACACCTTC. Its protein is CASSEVGYGYTF.

V and J are TRBV30 and TRBJ2-7; perhaps TRBD1 as D (5 bases). The CDR3 length is 13 residues. The germline V gene has CDR1 GTSNPN and CDR2 SVGIG (reference sequence). Trimming shortened V by 2 bases and J by 0 bases, and 8 bases separated the two germline ends. The CDR3 reads CAWSKDTSYEQYF. The CDR3 DNA reads as TGTGCCTGGAGTAAGGACACCTCCTACGAGCAGTACTTC.

The chain joins TRBV6-6 to TRBJ2-3; 7 positions agree with TRBD2. Germline V CDR1 and CDR2: MNHNY, SVGAGI (reference sequence). This CDR3 comprises 14 residues. After removal of 6 bases from V and 5 bases from J, the junction contained 8 bases not matched to a gene. Written as DNA, the CDR3 is TGTGCCAGCAGGAATGCGGGAGTTGAAGATACGCAGTATTTT. This gives the protein CASRNAGVEDTQYF.

This clone was picked up one time. V and J are TRBV2 and TRBJ1-1; D might be TRBD1 (6 bases). The CDR3 is 14 amino acids. Trimming removed 5 bases at V and 5 bases at J, with 15 bases between. Germline V CDR1 and CDR2: SNHLY, FYNNEI. The CDR3 loop reads CASSRDTQGTEAFF. CDR3 in DNA: TGTGCCAGCAGTAGGGACACCCAGGGGACTGAAGCTTTCTTT. The whole variable domain, remainder taken from reference TRBV2 and TRBJ1-1, is EPEVTQTPSHQVTQMGQEVILRCVPISNHLYFYWYRQILGQKVEFLVSFYNNEISEKSEIFDDQFSVERPDGSNFTLKIRSTKLEDSAMYFCASSRDTQGTEAFFGQGTRLTVV.

The chain links TRBV5-1 to TRBJ2-1, with 8 bases aligning to TRBD2. The CDR3 consists of 17 residues. Trimming cost V 0 bases and J 6 bases; bases outside gene matches: 11. Germline CDR1 reads SGHRS; CDR2 reads YFSETQ. DNA for the CDR3: TGCGCCAGCAGCTTGGAGGTATCGACTAGCGACGTCAATGAGCAGTTCTTC. It translates to CASSLEVSTSDVNEQFF.

This clone was counted a few times. The rearrangement links TRBV27 to TRBJ1-2; D is ambiguous. Trimming removed 7 bases at V and 5 bases at J, with 11 bases between. The CDR3 has 12 amino acids. Germline CDR1 MNHEY, CDR2 SMNVEV (reference sequence). CDR3 DNA: TGTGCCAGCAAGGGCGTGGGGTATGGCTACACCTTC. This gives the protein CASKGVGYGYTF.

V gene TRBV4-2 combines with J gene TRBJ2-1; 11 bases agree with TRBD2. The junction had 8 bases not matched to a gene; V was cut back by 0 bases and J by 10 bases. The CDR3 sequence is 16 residues long. Germline CDR1 reads LGHNA; CDR2 reads YNFKEQ. The CDR3 bases are TGTGCCAGCAGCCAAGATCCCACTAGCGGGAGTGGCGAGCAGTTCTTC. Translated: CASSQDPTSGSGEQFF.

The J gene is TRBJ1-2, the V gene TRBV6-5; tentative D call: TRBD1 (6 bases). Germline lookup yields CDR1 MNHEY and CDR2 SVGAGI. This CDR3 spans 14 amino acids. With 7 bases removed from V and 0 bases from J, the gap between germline ends came to 12 bases. DNA of the CDR3: TGTGCCAGCAACAGGGACGGGGCTAACTATGGCTACACCTTC. Protein sequence: CASNRDGANYGYTF.

Of note for this clone: This sample includes further DNA sequences coding for the same CDR3. The chain employs TRBV5-6 and TRBJ1-5; D not certain. The germline V gene has CDR1 SGHDT and CDR2 YYEEEE. The germline V and J ends were trimmed by 0 bases and 4 bases, with 5 bases remaining between them. The CDR3 totals 13 residues. In nucleotides, the CDR3 is TGTGCCAGCAGCTTGGGGTATAATCAGCCCCAGCATTTT. Residues: CASSLGYNQPQHF.

Points on this clone: Other DNA sequences from this sample encode an identical CDR3 as well. The chain employs TRBV10-2 and TRBJ2-7, with D uncertain. Germline loops: CDR1 WSHSY, CDR2 SAAADI. The CDR3 loop spans 11 amino acids. V lost 3 bases and J 4 bases, leaving 4 bases between the germline ends. The CDR3 bases are TGCGCCAGCAGTGAAGGATACGAGCAGTACTTC. Translation: CASSEGYEQYF.

This clone has just one count. The chain couples TRBV5-5 to TRBJ1-5, with 9 bases fitting TRBD1. This CDR3 has 16 residues. CDR1 is SGHKS and CDR2 is YYEKEE in the germline V gene (reference sequence). J gave up 0 bases and V 3 bases, and 4 bases lay outside the gene matches. The CDR3 bases are TGTGCCAGCAGCTCTGGACAGGGGCCTAGCAATCAGCCCCAGCATTTT. It yields the protein CASSSGQGPSNQPQHF.

The genes are TRBV5-1 and TRBJ2-7; TRBD2 agrees at 9 bases. Germline CDR1 and CDR2: SGHRS and YFSETQ. There are 16 residues in the CDR3. The ends lost 4 bases at V and 4 bases at J; junction bases unmatched: 12. The CDR3 coding sequence is TGCGCCAGCAGCCCATGGCGATCAGCGGGGGGTTACGAGCAGTACTTC. The encoded protein is CASSPWRSAGGYEQYF.

The V and J genes are TRBV10-1 and TRBJ1-5; D is uncertain. This CDR3 has 12 amino acids. CDR1 WNHNN and CDR2 SYGVQD come from the germline V gene (reference sequence). Trimming took 5 bases from V and 7 from J, leaving 9 bases between them. CDR3 protein: CASSTGGQPQHF. CDR3 DNA sequence: TGCGCCAGCAGTACCGGCGGCCAGCCCCAGCATTTT.

V is TRBV12-3 or TRBV12-4 and J is TRBJ1-3, with unresolved D. V lost 7 bases, J lost 2 bases, and 9 bases lay in between. The CDR3 spans 13 residues. CDR3 in amino acids: CASTGRAGNTIYF. CDR3 coding DNA: TGTGCCAGCACTGGGAGGGCTGGAAACACCATATATTTT.

The rearrangement links TRBV14 to TRBJ2-5, with D unclear. The V gene lost 1 base and the J gene lost 2 bases, with 8 bases spanning the gap. This CDR3 spans 14 amino acids. CDR1 and CDR2 (germline): SGHDN, FVKESK. The CDR3 nucleotides are TGTGCCAGCAGCCAAGTGGCAGTTCAAGAGACCCAGTACTTC. It is translated as CASSQVAVQETQYF.

The chain joins TRBV7-3 to TRBJ2-2; 9 bases map to TRBD2. The junction had 4 bases not matched to a gene; V was cut back by 5 bases and J by 0 bases. Germline V lookup: CDR1 SGHTA, CDR2 FQGTGA. This CDR3 is 16 amino acids long. The CDR3 loop reads CASSILAGPNTGELFF. Written as DNA, the CDR3 is TGTGCCAGCAGCATACTAGCGGGCCCGAACACCGGGGAGCTGTTTTTT.

The CDR3 bases are TGTGCCTGGAGTGTCAGGCTAGCGGGAGGGGGAGATGAGCAGTTCTTC. This sequence encodes CAWSVRLAGGGDEQFF. J is TRBJ2-1 and V is TRBV30; 12 nucleotides line up with TRBD2. Germline assignment: CDR1 GTSNPN and CDR2 SVGIG (reference sequence). CDR3 length equals 16 residues. V lost 0 bases to trimming and J lost 8 bases; unmatched junction nucleotides: 8.

This chain links TRBV5-6 with TRBJ2-5; possible D gene TRBD2, 5 bases. V lost 0 bases and J 2 bases, leaving 11 bases between the germline ends. Germline V gene lookup returns CDR1 SGHDT and CDR2 YYEEEE. CDR3 size: 15 residues. The CDR3 protein is CASSLVTRRQETQYF. In nucleotides, the CDR3 is TGTGCCAGCAGCTTGGTAACTAGACGGCAAGAGACCCAGTACTTC.

The rearrangement uses TRBV10-2 and TRBJ2-2; 10 nucleotides agree with TRBD2. Germline CDR1 WSHSY, CDR2 SAAADI. The CDR3 consists of 14 residues. V trimming: 6 bases; J trimming: 4 bases; junction bases outside the gene matches: 2. For the CDR3, the DNA is TGCGCCAGCAGACTAGCGGGAACCACCGGGGAGCTGTTTTTT. This sequence encodes CASRLAGTTGELFF.

The chain has TRBV21-1 and TRBJ2-1; the table gives TRBD2 as D, unverified against the DNA. TRBV21-1 counts as a pseudogene. The CDR3 has 15 residues. CDR3 sequence reads: CASSDRDSRGNEQFF. The CDR3 nucleotides read TGTGCCAGCAGCGACCGGGACTCTCGGGGCAATGAGCAGTTCTTC.